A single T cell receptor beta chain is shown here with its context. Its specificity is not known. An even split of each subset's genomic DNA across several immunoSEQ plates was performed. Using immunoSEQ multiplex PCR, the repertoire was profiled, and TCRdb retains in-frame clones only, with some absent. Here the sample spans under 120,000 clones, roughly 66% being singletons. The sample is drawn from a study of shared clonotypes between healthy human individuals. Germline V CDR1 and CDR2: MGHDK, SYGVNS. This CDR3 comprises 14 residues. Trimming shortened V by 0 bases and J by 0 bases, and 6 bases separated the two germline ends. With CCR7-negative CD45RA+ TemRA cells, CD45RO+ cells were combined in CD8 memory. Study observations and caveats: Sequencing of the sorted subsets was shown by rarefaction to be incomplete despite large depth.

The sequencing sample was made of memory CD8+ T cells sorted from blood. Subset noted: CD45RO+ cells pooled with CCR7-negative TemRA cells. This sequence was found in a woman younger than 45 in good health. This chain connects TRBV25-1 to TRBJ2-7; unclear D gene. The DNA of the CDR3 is TGTGCCAGCAGTGAATATAACAGCTCCTACGAGCAGTACTTC. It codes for CASSEYNSSYEQYF.